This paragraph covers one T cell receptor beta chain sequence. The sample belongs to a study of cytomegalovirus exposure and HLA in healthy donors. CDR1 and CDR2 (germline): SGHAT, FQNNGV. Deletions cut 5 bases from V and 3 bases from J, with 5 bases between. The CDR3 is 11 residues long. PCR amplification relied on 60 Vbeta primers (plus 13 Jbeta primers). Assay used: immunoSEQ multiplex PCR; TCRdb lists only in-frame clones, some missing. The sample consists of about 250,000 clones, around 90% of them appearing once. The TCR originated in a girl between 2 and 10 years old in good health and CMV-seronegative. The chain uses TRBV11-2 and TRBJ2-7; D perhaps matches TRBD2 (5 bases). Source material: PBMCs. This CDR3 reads CASSTSYEQYF. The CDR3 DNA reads TGTGCCAGCAGCACTAGCTACGAGCAGTACTTC.